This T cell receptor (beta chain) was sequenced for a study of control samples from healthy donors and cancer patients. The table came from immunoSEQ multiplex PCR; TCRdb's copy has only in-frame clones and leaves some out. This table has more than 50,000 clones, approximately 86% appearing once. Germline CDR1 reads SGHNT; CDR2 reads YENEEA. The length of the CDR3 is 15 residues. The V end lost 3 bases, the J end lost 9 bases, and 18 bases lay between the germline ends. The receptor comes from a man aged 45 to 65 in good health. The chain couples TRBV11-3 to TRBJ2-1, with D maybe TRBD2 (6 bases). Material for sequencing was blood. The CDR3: CASSLLADGDSEQFF. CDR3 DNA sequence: TGTGCCAGCAGCTTGTTAGCGGATGGGGATAGTGAGCAGTTCTTC.